This section outlines one TCR beta chain sequence together with its context. The antigen remains unidentified. This entry belongs to a study of T cells in localized non-small cell lung cancer. Measured with immunoSEQ multiplex PCR; TCRdb has only the in-frame clones, and not every one. The sample contains more than 25,000 clones, about nine tenths of which appear only once. Germline CDR1 is MDHEN and CDR2 is SYDVKM. CDR3 size: 12 residues. Trimming stripped 4 bases from V and 9 bases from J, with 13 bases between. General study points: Heterogeneity remains possible because sequencing was limited to only one tumor region.

The sequences come from peripheral blood, collected before any cancer treatment. The V gene is TRBV28, the J gene TRBJ2-7; TRBD1 might be the D (5 bases). This clonotype was obtained from a woman between 35 and 75 years old with stage I lung adenocarcinoma. CDR3 amino acids: CASSSGHPRQYF. CDR3 sequence (DNA): TGTGCCAGCAGTTCAGGGCACCCGCGGCAGTACTTC. The full variable domain, with the rest looked up from reference TRBV28 and TRBJ2-7, is DVKVTQSSRYLVKRTGEKVFLECVQDMDHENMFWYRQDPGLGLRLIYFSYDVKMKEKGDIPEGYSVSREKKERFSLILESASTNQTSMYLCASSSGHPRQYFGPGTRLTVT.